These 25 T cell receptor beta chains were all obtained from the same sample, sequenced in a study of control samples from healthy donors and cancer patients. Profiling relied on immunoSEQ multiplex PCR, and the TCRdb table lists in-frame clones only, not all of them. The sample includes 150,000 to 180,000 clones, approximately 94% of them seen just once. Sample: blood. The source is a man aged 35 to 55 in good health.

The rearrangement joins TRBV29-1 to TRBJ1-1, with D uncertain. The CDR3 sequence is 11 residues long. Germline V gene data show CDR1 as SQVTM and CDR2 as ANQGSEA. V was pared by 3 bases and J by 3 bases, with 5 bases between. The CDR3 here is CSVDFYTEAFF. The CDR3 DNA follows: TGCAGCGTTGATTTCTACACTGAAGCTTTCTTT.

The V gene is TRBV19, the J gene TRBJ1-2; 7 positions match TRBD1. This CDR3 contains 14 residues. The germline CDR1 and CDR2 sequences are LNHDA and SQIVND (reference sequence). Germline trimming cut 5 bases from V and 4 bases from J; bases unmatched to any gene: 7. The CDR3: CASSPPTGRYGYTF. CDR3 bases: TGTGCCAGTAGTCCGCCGACAGGGCGCTATGGCTACACCTTC.

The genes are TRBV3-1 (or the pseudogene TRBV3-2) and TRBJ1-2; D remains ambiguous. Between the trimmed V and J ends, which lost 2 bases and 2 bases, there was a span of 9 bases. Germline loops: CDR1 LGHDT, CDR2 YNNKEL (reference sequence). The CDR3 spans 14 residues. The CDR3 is CASSQSGPNYGYTF. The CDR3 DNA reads TGTGCCAGCAGCCAATCTGGTCCGAACTATGGCTACACCTTC.

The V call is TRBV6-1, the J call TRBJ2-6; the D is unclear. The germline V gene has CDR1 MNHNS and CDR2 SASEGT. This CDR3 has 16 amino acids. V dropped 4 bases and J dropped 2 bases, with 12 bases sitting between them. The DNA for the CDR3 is TGTGCCAGCAGTGGAGACCTGGTACCTGGGGCCAACGTCCTGACTTTC. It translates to CASSGDLVPGANVLTF.

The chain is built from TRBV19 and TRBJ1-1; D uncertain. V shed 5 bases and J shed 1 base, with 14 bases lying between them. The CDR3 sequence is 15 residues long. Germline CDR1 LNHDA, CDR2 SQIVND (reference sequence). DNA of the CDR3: TGTGCCAGTAGTCCTCGGTGGGGAGGGAACACTGAAGCTTTCTTT. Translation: CASSPRWGGNTEAFF.

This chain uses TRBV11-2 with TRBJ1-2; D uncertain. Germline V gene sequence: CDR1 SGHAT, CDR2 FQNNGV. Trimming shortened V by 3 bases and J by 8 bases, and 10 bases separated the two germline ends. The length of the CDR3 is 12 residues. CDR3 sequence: CASSLVRGGYTF. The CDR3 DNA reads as TGTGCCAGCAGCTTGGTCAGAGGGGGCTACACCTTC.

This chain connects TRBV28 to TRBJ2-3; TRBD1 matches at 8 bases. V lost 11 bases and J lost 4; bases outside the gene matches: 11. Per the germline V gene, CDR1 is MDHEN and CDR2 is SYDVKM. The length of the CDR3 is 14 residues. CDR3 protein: CASQGVKLADTQYF. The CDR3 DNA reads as TGTGCCTCACAGGGGGTAAAATTAGCAGATACGCAGTATTTT.

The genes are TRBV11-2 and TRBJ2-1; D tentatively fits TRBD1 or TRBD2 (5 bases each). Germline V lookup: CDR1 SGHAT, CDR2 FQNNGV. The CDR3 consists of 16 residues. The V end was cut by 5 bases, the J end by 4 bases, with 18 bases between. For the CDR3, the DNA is TGTGCCAGCAGCGGGGGTGGGGACGGCCGATACAATGAGCAGTTCTTC. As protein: CASSGGGDGRYNEQFF.

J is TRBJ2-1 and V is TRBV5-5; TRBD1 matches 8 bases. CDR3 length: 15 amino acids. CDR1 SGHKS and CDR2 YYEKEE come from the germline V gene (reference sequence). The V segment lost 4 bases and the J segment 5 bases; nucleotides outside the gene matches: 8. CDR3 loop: CASSPHRGFDNEQFF. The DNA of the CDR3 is TGTGCCAGCAGCCCACACAGGGGGTTCGACAATGAGCAGTTCTTC.

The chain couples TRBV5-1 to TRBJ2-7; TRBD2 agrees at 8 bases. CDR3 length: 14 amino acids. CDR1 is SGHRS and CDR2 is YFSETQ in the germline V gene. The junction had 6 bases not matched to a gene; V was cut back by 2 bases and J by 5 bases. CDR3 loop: CASSFPSGGDEQYF. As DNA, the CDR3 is TGCGCCAGCAGCTTTCCGAGCGGGGGAGACGAGCAGTACTTC.

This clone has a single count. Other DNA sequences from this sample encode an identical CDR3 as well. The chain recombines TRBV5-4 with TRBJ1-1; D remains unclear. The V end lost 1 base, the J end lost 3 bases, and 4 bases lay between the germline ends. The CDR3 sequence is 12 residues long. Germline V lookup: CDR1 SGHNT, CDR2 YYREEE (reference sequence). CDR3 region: CASSLRDTEAFF. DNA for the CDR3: TGTGCCAGCAGCTTGCGGGACACTGAAGCTTTCTTT.

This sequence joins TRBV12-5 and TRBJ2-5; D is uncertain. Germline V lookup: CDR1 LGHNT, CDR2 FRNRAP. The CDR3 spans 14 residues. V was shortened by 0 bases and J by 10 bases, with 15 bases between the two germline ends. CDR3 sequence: CASGLVPAGRIQYF. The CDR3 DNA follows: TGTGCTAGTGGTTTGGTCCCGGCTGGACGGATCCAGTACTTC.

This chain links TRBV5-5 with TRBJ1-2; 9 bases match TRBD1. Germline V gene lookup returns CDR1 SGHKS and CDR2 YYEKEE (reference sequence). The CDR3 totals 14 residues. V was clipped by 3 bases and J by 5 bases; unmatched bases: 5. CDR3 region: CASSSKQGAYGYTF. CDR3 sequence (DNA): TGTGCCAGCAGCTCCAAACAGGGGGCGTATGGCTACACCTTC.

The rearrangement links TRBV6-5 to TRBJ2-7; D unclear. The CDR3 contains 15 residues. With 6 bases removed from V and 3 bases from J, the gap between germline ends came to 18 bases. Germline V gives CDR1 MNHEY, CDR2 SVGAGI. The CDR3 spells CASSRLQKPNYEQYF. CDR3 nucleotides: TGTGCCAGCAGCCGACTCCAGAAGCCCAACTACGAGCAGTACTTC.

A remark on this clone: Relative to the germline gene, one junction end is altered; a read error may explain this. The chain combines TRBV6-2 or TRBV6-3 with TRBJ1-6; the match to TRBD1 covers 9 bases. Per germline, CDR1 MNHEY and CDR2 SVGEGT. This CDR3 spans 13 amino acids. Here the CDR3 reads CASSYTRQGDHLF. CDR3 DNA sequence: TGTGCCAGCAGTTACACGCGACAGGGGGATCACCTTTTT.

CDR3 bases: TGCAGCGTTGTTGGGCCGGCCAATGAGCAGTTCTTC. It is translated as CSVVGPANEQFF. The V gene is TRBV29-1, the J gene TRBJ2-1; D is undetermined. The CDR3 is 12 amino acids. From germline, CDR1 is SQVTM and CDR2 ANQGSEA. The ends were cut back, 4 bases at V and 6 bases at J, with 10 bases in the middle.

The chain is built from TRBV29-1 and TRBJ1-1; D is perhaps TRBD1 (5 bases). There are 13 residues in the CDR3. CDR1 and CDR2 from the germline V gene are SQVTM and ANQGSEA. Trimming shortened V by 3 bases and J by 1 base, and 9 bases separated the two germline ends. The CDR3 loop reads CSVETDRNTEAFF. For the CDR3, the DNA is TGCAGCGTTGAGACAGACAGGAACACTGAAGCTTTCTTT.

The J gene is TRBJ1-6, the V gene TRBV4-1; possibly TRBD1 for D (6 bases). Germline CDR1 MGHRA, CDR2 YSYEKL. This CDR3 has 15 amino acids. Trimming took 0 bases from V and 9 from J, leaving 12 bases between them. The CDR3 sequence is CASSQDGGASSPLHF. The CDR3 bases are TGCGCCAGCAGCCAAGATGGGGGCGCGAGTTCACCCCTCCACTTT.

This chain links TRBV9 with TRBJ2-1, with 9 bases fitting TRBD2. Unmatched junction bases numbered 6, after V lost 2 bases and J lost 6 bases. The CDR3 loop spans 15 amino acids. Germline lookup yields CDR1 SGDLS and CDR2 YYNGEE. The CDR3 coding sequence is TGTGCCAGCAGCGTCCTGCGGGGGGGCGGCAATGAGCAGTTCTTC. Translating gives CASSVLRGGGNEQFF.

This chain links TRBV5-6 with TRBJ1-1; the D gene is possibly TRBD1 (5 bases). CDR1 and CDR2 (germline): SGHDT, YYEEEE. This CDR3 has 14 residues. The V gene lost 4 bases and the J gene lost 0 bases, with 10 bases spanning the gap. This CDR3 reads CASSVRGMNTEAFF. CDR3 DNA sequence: TGTGCCAGCAGCGTACGGGGCATGAACACTGAAGCTTTCTTT.

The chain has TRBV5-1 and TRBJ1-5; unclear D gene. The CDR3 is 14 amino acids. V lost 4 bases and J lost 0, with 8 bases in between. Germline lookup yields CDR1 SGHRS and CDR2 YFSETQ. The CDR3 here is CASSLGNSNQPQHF. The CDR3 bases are TGCGCCAGCAGCCTAGGAAATAGCAATCAGCCCCAGCATTTT.

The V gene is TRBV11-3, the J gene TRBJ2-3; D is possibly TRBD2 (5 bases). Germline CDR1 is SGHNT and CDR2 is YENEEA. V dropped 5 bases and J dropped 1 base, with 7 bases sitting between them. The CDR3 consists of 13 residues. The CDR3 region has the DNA TGTGCCAGCAGCCTTAGCGGCACAGATACGCAGTATTTT. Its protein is CASSLSGTDTQYF.

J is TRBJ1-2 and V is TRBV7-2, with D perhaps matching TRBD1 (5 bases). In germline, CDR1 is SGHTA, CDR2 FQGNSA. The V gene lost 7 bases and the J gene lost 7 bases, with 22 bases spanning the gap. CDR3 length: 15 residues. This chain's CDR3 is CASKSSEGNFRGYTF. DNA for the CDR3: TGTGCCAGCAAGTCGAGTGAGGGGAACTTTCGTGGCTACACCTTC. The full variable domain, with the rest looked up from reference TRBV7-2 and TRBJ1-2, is GAGVSQSPSNKVTEKGKDVELRCDPISGHTALYWYRQSLGQGLEFLIYFQGNSAPDKSGLPSDRFSAERTGGSVSTLTIQRTQQEDSAVYLCASKSSEGNFRGYTFGSGTRLTVV.

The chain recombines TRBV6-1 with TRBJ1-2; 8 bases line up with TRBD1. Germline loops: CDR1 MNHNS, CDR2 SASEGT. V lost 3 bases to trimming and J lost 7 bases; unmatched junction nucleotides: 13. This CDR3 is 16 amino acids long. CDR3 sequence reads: CASSDGTGRILAGYTF. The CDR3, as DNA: TGTGCCAGCAGTGATGGGACAGGACGGATACTAGCTGGCTACACCTTC.

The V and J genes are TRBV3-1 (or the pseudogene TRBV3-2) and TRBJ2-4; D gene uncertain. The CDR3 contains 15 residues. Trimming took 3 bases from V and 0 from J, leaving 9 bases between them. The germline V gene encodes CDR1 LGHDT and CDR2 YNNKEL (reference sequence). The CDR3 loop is CASSHLSKAKNIQYF. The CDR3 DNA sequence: TGTGCCAGCAGCCATCTGTCTAAAGCCAAAAACATTCAGTACTTC.